This T cell receptor (beta chain) was sequenced during a study of tumor-infiltrating lymphocytes in primary liver carcinoma. Using a constant-region primer together with ProtoScript II reverse transcriptase, TCR beta cDNA was made from around 500 ng of total RNA. Slightly modified ARM-PCR served as the procedure for the TCR beta libraries. These libraries came from three rounds of nested multiplex PCR. Rounds one and two of PCR, each of roughly 11 cycles, were primed with TRBV1-TRBV30 forward primers and a C-beta reverse primer. TCRdb independently ran MiXCR on the multiplex PCR reads; one entry per CDR3 protein. This table has hundreds of thousands of distinct CDR3 sequences, approximately 54% appearing once. The germline gives CDR1 MNHEY, CDR2 SVGAGI. The CDR3 covers 13 residues. V shed 6 bases and J shed 2 bases, with 10 bases lying between them. About this clonotype itself: No conserved phenylalanine or tryptophan is present at the end of the CDR3, so a read error is the likely explanation.

Germline DNA was extracted alongside blood RNA, which was obtained from unsorted whole blood. The TCR sequence derives from a woman aged 25-40 years with primary liver carcinoma and hepatitis B virus infection. This sequence joins TRBV6-5 and TRBJ2-5; D is possibly TRBD1 (5 bases). Sequencing input: peripheral blood. CDR3 coding DNA: TGTGCCAGCAGAAGACAGTTACAAGAGACCCAGTACATC. This translates into CASRRQLQETQYI.